This T cell receptor beta chain emerged from a study of shared clonotypes between healthy human individuals. Study-level points and caveats: In a few donors, around 4.5% of naive CD4 clonotypes appeared in common. Across subsets, estimated richness was generally greater for naive than for memory populations.

Roughly 27,000 T cell genomes, or 200 to 250 ng DNA, went into the sorted-subset replicate PCRs. Data came from immunoSEQ multiplex PCR; TCRdb stores just in-frame clones and leaves some out. The repertoire holds around 2,000,000 clones, with about 95% as singletons. As to this clone: The antigen is undetermined.

Cells designated naive CD8 were CD45RO-negative and were positively selected for CCR7, with terminally differentiated effector memory CD45RA+ cells excluded. The sequence derives from a man aged 18 to 29 in good health. The sample was naive CD8+ T cells sorted from blood.

The CDR3 bases are TGCGCCAGCAGCCCCGGGACAGGGGTTAATTCACCCCTCCACTTT. Translating gives CASSPGTGVNSPLHF. V usage is TRBV4-1 and J usage is TRBJ1-6, with 10 positions matching TRBD1. This CDR3 region has 15 residues. V trimming: 4 bases; J trimming: 6 bases; junction bases outside the gene matches: 3. Germline CDR1 is MGHRA and CDR2 is YSYEKL.